This TCR beta chain was sequenced for a study of response to subunit inactivated influenza vaccine. The study's findings and limits: A suggestion made by the authors is that each seasonal influenza vaccination recruits few new T cells.

TCRdb independently ran MiXCR on the RT-PCR reads; one entry per CDR3 protein. The sample lists 530,000 or so distinct CDR3 sequences, 11% to 15% occurring once. V was trimmed by 4 bases and J by 6 bases, leaving 16 bases between them. From germline, CDR1 is MNHEY and CDR2 SMNVEV (reference sequence). The length of the CDR3 is 14 residues. Details on this clonotype: The antigen remains unidentified.

This sequence originates from a man aged 45-60 years who received an inactivated influenza vaccine. Sequencing used PBMCs from blood, obtained roughly 12 days after vaccination. This sequence joins TRBV27 and TRBJ2-7; D gene unclear. The CDR3 sequence: CASSSSGTLSEQYF. The DNA of the CDR3 is TGTGCCAGCAGTTCCTCAGGTACCCTATCCGAGCAGTACTTC.